The sequence of this T cell receptor beta chain was determined in a study of OX40 agonist ivuxolimab in advanced cancers. In terms of the full investigation: Ivuxolimab was an agonistic, fully human IgG2 monoclonal antibody directed against OX40 (CD134), a costimulatory receptor. Prior anti-PD-1, anti-PD-L1 or anti-CTLA-4 therapy was permitted, and checkpoint inhibitors had been received by approximately 39% of dose-escalation patients. A male proportion of under 85% and a mean age of around 60 years, ranging from about 23 to 90, were recorded for the dose-escalation cohort. Intravenous ivuxolimab was administered to patients every 2 weeks at six dose levels: 0.01, 0.1, 0.3, 1.5, 3 and 10 mg/kg. Of the approximately 50 patients in dose escalation, 19 had hepatocellular carcinoma, some 15 had melanoma, 9 had renal cell carcinoma and 9 had head and neck cancer. Partial responses were achieved by three dose-escalation patients, of whom one had hepatocellular carcinoma and two had cutaneous melanoma. The paper reports the monotherapy dose-escalation portion (N = 52 patients) of the phase I ivuxolimab trial. The purpose of peripheral TCRbeta sequencing was to test whether ivuxolimab changed TCR sequence diversity and led to clonal T-cell expansion. Overall study outcomes, separate from this receptor: After ivuxolimab, expanded clones were on average more numerous among CD8+ T cells than among CD4+ T cells. Partial responders in the 0.1-3.0 mg/kg groups had among the lowest normalized peripheral clonal expansion, especially among CD8+ T cells. Low levels of normalized T-cell clonal expansion were also seen in some patients who did not respond. The antigen specificity of the clonally expanded peripheral T cells was not determined. At doses of 0.1 to 3.0 mg/kg, clonal expansion of both CD4+ and CD8+ T cells in blood was seen between baseline and week 6.

A remark on this clone: It lacks a known antigen. Per-base qualities were not stored, and no clone one base away is much larger.

The CDR3 covers 14 residues, taking in both the cysteine and the phenylalanine. The only DNA kept is the CDR3, 42 bases in frame from the first base. The V end gives up 5 bases and the J end 7 bases, leaving 7 bases in the junction not matched to a gene. The germline V gene (reference sequence) supplies CDR1 SEHNR and CDR2 FQNEAQ. The trial excluded patients who had a history of autoimmune disease or were on systemic immunosuppression. Peripheral blood for TCR sequencing was collected from all dose cohorts at baseline, on cycle 4 day 1, and on cycle 7 day 1. Samples were obtained from an open-label, multicenter, first-in-human phase I dose-escalation trial of ivuxolimab. Adults with locally advanced or metastatic melanoma, renal cell carcinoma, hepatocellular carcinoma or head and neck squamous cell carcinoma were enrolled in the trial. CD4+ and CD8+ T cells were sorted separately from peripheral blood before TCR sequencing.

Genomic DNA was extracted from sorted cells for sequencing of the TCRbeta CDR3 region. The immunoSEQ Assay was used to sequence the TCRbeta CDR3 regions. The table comes from immuneACCESS by way of TCRdb, which keeps in-frame sequences with V and J called. Part of the clones is missing from these tables; in studies checked, under half for an unresolved V gene and the rest for unknown reasons. The sample profile shows fewer than 25,000 clones; over 75% of them were found once. Around two fifths of the sample is held by the ten biggest clonotypes. The material sequenced was CD4+ or CD8+ T cells sorted from blood, taken in a trial of the OX40 agonist ivuxolimab. This receptor chain uses TRBV7-9 and TRBJ1-5; 8 bases in between match TRBD1. This sequence originates from an adult with an advanced solid tumor such as melanoma, head and neck, liver or kidney cancer. In nucleotide form, the sequence is TGTGCCAGCAGCCCTAACAGGGGGGTCCAGCCCCAGCATTTT. Its coded protein is CASSPNRGVQPQHF.